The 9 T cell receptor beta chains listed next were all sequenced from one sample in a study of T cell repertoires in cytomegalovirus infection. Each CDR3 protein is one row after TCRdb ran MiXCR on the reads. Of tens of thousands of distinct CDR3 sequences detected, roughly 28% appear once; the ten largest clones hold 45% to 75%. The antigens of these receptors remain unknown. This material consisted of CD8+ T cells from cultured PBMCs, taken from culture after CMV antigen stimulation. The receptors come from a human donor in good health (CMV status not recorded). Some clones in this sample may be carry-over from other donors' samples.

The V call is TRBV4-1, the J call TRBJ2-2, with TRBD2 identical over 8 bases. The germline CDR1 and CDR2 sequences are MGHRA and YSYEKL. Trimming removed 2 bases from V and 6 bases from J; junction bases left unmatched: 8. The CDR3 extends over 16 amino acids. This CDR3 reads CASSQLEAGGAGELFF. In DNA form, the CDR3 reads TGCGCCAGCAGCCAACTGGAGGCGGGAGGTGCCGGGGAGCTGTTTTTT.

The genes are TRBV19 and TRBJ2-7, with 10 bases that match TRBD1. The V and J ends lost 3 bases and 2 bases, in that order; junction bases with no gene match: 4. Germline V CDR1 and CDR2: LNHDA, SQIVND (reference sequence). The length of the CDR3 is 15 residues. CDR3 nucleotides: TGTGCCAGTAGTATCACCGGGACAGGGGCCTACGAGCAGTACTTC. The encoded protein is CASSITGTGAYEQYF.

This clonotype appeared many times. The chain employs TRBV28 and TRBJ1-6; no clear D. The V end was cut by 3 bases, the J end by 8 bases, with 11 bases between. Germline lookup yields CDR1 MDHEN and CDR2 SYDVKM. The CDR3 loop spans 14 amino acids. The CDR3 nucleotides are TGTGCCAGCAGTTTGGGATACCGAGATTCACCCCTCCACTTT. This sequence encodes CASSLGYRDSPLHF.

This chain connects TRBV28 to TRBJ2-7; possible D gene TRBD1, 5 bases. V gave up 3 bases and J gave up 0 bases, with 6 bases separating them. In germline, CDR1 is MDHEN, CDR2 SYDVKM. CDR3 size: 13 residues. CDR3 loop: CASSLDTSYEQYF. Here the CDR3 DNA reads TGTGCCAGCAGTTTGGACACCTCCTACGAGCAGTACTTC.

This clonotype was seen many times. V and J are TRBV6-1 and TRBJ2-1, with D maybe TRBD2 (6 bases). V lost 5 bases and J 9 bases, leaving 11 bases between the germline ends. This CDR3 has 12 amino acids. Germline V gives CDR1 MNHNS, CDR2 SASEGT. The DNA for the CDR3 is TGTGCCAGCAGTCTCCAGGGAGGTGAGCAGTTCTTC. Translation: CASSLQGGEQFF.

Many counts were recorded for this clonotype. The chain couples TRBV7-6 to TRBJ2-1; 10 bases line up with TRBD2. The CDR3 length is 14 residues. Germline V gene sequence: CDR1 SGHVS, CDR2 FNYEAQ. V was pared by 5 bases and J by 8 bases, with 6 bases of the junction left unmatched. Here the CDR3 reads CASSISSGSDEQFF. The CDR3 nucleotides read TGTGCCAGCAGCATTTCTAGCGGGAGCGATGAGCAGTTCTTC.

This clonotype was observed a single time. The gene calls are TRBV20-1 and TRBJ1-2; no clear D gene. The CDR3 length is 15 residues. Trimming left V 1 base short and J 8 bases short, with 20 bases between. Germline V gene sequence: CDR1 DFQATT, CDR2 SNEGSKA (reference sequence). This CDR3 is CSARVLEAGGSGYTF. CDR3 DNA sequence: TGCAGTGCTAGAGTCCTGGAGGCAGGTGGTAGCGGCTACACCTTC.

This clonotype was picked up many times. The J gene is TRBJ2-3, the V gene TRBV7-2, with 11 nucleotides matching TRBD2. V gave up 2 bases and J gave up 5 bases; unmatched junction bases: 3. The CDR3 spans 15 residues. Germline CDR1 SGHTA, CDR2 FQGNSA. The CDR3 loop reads CASSLRLAGQDTQYF. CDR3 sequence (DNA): TGTGCCAGCAGCTTAAGACTAGCGGGGCAAGATACGCAGTATTTT.

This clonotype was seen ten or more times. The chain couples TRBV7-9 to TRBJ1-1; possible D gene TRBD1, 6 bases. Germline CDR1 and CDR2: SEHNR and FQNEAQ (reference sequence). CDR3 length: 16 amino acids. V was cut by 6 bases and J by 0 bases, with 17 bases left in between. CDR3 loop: CASRQPAGAMNTEAFF. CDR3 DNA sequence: TGTGCCAGCAGACAACCGGCAGGGGCGATGAACACTGAAGCTTTCTTT.